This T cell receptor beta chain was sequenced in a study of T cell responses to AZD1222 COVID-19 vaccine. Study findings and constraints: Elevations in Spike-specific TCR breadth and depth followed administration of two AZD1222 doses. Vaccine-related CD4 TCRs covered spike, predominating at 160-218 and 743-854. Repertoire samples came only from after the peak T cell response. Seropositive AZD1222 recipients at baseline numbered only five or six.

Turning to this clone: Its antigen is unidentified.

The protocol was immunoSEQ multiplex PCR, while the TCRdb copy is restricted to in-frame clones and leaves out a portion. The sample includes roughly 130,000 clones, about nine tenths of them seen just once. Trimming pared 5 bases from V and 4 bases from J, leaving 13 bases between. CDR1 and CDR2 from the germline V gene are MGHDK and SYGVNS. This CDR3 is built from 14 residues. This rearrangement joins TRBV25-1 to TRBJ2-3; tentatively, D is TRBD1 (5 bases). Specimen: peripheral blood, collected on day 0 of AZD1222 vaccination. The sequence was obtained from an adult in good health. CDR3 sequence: CASSSAGSSDTQYF. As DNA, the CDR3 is TGTGCCAGCAGTTCGGCAGGGTCTTCAGATACGCAGTATTTT.